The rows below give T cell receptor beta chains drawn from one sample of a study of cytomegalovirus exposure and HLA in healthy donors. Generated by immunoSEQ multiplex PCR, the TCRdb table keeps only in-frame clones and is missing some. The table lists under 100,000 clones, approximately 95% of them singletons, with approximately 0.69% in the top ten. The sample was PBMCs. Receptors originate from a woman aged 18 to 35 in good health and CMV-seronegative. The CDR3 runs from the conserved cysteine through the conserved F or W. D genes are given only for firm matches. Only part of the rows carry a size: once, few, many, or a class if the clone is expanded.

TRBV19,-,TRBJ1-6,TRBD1,TGTGCCAGTAGGAGGGGACAGGTTTCCGCACCCCTCCACTTT,CASRRGQVSAPLHF
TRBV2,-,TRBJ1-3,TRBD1,TGTGCCAGCAGTACGTTTCAGGGGGGCTCTGGAAACACCATATATTTT,CASSTFQGGSGNTIYF
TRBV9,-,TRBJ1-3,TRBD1,TGTGCCAGCAGCTCAGAAAGGCAGGGGGCCTCCTCTGGAAACACCATATATTTT,CASSSERQGASSGNTIYF
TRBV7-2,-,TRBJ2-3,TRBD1,TGTGCCAGCAGCGGTTCTTACAGGGGAAGAGATACGCAGTATTTT,CASSGSYRGRDTQYF
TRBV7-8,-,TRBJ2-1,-,TGTGCCAGCAGCCCCCAAACAGGGCCCCAGTCCTACAATGAGCAGTTCTTC,CASSPQTGPQSYNEQFF
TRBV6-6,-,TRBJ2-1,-,TGTGCCAGCAGTTTGACAGCTGGCGAGCAGTTCTTC,CASSLTAGEQFF
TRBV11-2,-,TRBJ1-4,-,TGTGCCAGCAGCCCGATCCGGGACACCTCAACTAATGAAAAACTGTTTTTT,CASSPIRDTSTNEKLFF
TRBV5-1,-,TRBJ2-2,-,TGCGCCAGCAGGGAGGTCGTCGACACCGGGGAGCTGTTTTTT,CASREVVDTGELFF
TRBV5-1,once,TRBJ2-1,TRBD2,TGCGCCAGCAGCTTGGATAGCGGGGGGTACAATGAGCAGTTCTTC,CASSLDSGGYNEQFF
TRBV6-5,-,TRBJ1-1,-,TGTGCCAGCAGGACACGGGGGTCAACTGAAGCTTTCTTT,CASRTRGSTEAFF
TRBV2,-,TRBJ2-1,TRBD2,TGTGCCAGCAGTAGACTAGCGGGGGACTACAATGAGCAGTTCTTC,CASSRLAGDYNEQFF
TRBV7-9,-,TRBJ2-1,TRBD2,TGTGCCAGCAGCCCGGGGGGCAATGAGCAGTTCTTC,CASSPGGNEQFF
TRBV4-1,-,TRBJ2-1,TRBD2,TGCGCCAGCAGCCACACGGGGACTAGCGGGTTTGAGCAGTTCTTC,CASSHTGTSGFEQFF
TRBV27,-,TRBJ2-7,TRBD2,TGTGCCAGCAGCCCCGGGACTAGCGGCTACGAGCAGTACTTC,CASSPGTSGYEQYF
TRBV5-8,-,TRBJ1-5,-,TGTGCCAGCAGCCCAGTTAGTACAGTGAGCGGGCAGCCCCAGCATTTT,CASSPVSTVSGQPQHF
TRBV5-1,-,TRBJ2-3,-,TGCGCCAGCACGGCGGATAGCACAGATACGCAGTATTTT,CASTADSTDTQYF
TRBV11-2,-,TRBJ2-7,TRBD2,TGTGCCAGCAGCTTAGAGCGGGGGAGGTACGAGCAGTACTTC,CASSLERGRYEQYF
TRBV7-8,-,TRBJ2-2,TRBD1,TGTGCCAGCAGCCGGTCCGGGACAGGGTTGGCCGGGGAGCTGTTTTTT,CASSRSGTGLAGELFF
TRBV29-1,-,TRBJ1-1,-,TGCAGCGTTGAAGGTTCGGGGGTCACTGAAGCTTTCTTT,CSVEGSGVTEAFF
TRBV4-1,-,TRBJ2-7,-,TGCGCCAGCAACTCCCACCAGGGAGGAAACGAGCAGTACTTC,CASNSHQGGNEQYF
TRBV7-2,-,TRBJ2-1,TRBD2,TGTGCCAGCAGCTTAGCGTCGGGACTAGCGGGGGGTTCCTACAATGAGCAGTTCTTC,CASSLASGLAGGSYNEQFF
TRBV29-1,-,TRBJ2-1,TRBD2,TGCAGCGTTTCTAGCGGGGGGAACTCCTACAATGAGCAGTTCTTC,CSVSSGGNSYNEQFF
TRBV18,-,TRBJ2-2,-,TGTGCCAGCTCACCAATTTCCCAATACACCGGGGAGCTGTTTTTT,CASSPISQYTGELFF
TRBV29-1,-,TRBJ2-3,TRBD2,TGCAGCGCCTCACCCGCTAGCGGGAACACAGATACGCAGTATTTT,CSASPASGNTDTQYF
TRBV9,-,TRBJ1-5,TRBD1,TGTGCCAGCAGCTTTACAGGGGATCAGCCCCAGCATTTT,CASSFTGDQPQHF
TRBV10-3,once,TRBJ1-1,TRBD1,TGTGCCATCAGCCCCTCAACACTTAGACAGGGTGAAGCTTTCTTT,CAISPSTLRQGEAFF
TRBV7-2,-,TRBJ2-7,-,TGTGCCAGCAGCCGGAGGGGTACTAGCATGGGCGAGCAGTACTTC,CASSRRGTSMGEQYF
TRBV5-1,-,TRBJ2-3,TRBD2,TGCGCCAGCAGCCCGGGACTAGCGGACTCCGATACGCAGTATTTT,CASSPGLADSDTQYF
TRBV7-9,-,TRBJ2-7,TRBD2,TGTGCCAGCAGCTTAGGGACTAGCGACTACGAGCAGTACTTC,CASSLGTSDYEQYF
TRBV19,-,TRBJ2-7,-,TGTGCCAGTAGTCTGGCCTTCGAACCCTACGAGCAGTACTTC,CASSLAFEPYEQYF
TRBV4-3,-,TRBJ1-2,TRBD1,TGCGCCAGCAGCCATTCCGGGACAGGGGAGGGCTATGGCTACACCTTC,CASSHSGTGEGYGYTF
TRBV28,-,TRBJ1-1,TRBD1,TGTGCCAGCAGGTTGACAGGGGGCAACACTGAAGCTTTCTTT,CASRLTGGNTEAFF
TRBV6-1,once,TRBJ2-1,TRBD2,TGTGCCAGCCGGAAACTAGCGGGAGGGGTGGATGAGCAGTTCTTC,CASRKLAGGVDEQFF
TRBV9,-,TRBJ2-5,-,TGTGCCAGCAGCGCAGGATTAGCGGTTGGGGGAGAGACCCAGTACTTC,CASSAGLAVGGETQYF
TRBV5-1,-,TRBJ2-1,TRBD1,TGCGCCAGCAGCCCGGACAGGGGACCCTACAATGAGCAGTTCTTC,CASSPDRGPYNEQFF
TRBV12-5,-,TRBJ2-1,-,TGTGCTAGTGGTTTGGTACTTTCAGGAAGCTCCTACAATGAGCAGTTCTTC,CASGLVLSGSSYNEQFF
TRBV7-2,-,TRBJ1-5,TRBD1,TGTGCCAGCAGCCCGGGACAGTGGAATCAGCCCCAGCATTTT,CASSPGQWNQPQHF
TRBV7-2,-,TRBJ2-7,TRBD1,TGTGCCAGCAGCCCCCACGCCACGACAGGGTTCGAGCAGTACTTC,CASSPHATTGFEQYF
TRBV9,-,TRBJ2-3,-,TGTGCCAGCAGCGTAGGGCTACTAGGAGATACGCAGTATTTT,CASSVGLLGDTQYF
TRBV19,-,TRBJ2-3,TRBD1,TGTGCCAGTAGTGACAGGGGGGGAACGTCAGATACGCAGTATTTT,CASSDRGGTSDTQYF
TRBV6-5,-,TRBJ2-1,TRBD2,TGTGCCAGCAGCCTGACTAGCGGGGACTACAATGAGCAGTTCTTC,CASSLTSGDYNEQFF
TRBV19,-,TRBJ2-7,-,TGTGCCAGTAGTAACCAAGGAGGCTACGAGCAGTACTTC,CASSNQGGYEQYF
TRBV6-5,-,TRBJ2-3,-,TGTGCCAGCAGTTACTCGGAGCTGACTAGCACAGATACGCAGTATTTT,CASSYSELTSTDTQYF